The 17 T cell receptor beta chains below all came from one sample that was sequenced in a study of cytotoxic CD8 clonotypes in ibrutinib-treated CLL (dated by TCRdb to about 2021). Libraries were made using the immunoSEQ multiplex PCR assay. The table comes from immuneACCESS by way of TCRdb, which keeps in-frame sequences with V and J called. Part of the clones is missing from these tables; in studies checked, under half for an unresolved V gene and the rest for unknown reasons. Across this sample there are 50,000 or so clones, with 75% to 90% seen only once. The ten largest clones capture about 20% of the sample. The time point label, read with the paper, signifies: roughly 25 months on ibrutinib. The sequencing here drew on PBMCs, taken after 24 months of ibrutinib treatment. The receptors here all came from a human donor with chronic lymphocytic leukemia.

J is TRBJ2-1 and V is TRBV10-3, with D possibly called TRBD1 or TRBD2 (6 bases each). V shed 6 bases and J shed 3 bases, with 15 bases lying between them. CDR1 is ENHRY, CDR2 SYGVKD, per germline. The CDR3 extends over 15 amino acids. CDR3 region: CAIRDLGGLYNEQFF. The CDR3 DNA sequence: TGTGCCATCAGGGATCTGGGGGGCCTCTACAATGAGCAGTTCTTC.

This chain links TRBV11-2 with TRBJ2-5, with D tentatively TRBD2 (6 bases). CDR1 is SGHAT and CDR2 is FQNNGV in the germline V gene. Deletions cut 4 bases from V and 3 bases from J, with 15 bases between. CDR3 size: 15 residues. The CDR3 bases are TGTGCCAGCAGCTCTTCGATGGCGGGAAAAGAGACCCAGTACTTC. Its translation is CASSSSMAGKETQYF. Full variable domain (remainder filled in from reference TRBV11-2 and TRBJ2-5): EAGVAQSPRYKIIEKRQSVAFWCNPISGHATLYWYQQILGQGPKLLIQFQNNGVVDDSQLPKDRFSAERLKGVDSTLKIQPAKLEDSAVYLCASSSSMAGKETQYFGPGTRLLVL.

This clone was seen a single time. J is TRBJ2-7 and V is TRBV19; TRBD1 matches 7 bases. V lost 7 bases, J lost 2 bases, and 8 bases stayed unmatched. The germline gives CDR1 LNHDA, CDR2 SQIVND (reference sequence). The CDR3 sequence is 14 residues long. CDR3 nucleotides: TGTGCCAGTACCCGGGACAGAGATACCTACGAGCAGTACTTC. It codes for CASTRDRDTYEQYF.

The chain carries TRBV4-2 and TRBJ1-2; 7 nucleotides agree with TRBD1. Germline CDR1 is LGHNA and CDR2 is YNFKEQ. V shed 1 base, J shed 8 bases, and the junction held 10 bases outside the gene matches. CDR3 length: 15 amino acids. CDR3 in DNA: TGTGCCAGCAGCCAAGCTTTCCGGGACAGTGGGGGCTACACCTTC. Protein: CASSQAFRDSGGYTF.

This rearrangement joins TRBV25-1 to TRBJ2-2; D could derive from TRBD1 or TRBD2 (5 bases each). Trimming took 6 bases from V and 1 from J, leaving 15 bases between them. The germline V gene encodes CDR1 MGHDK and CDR2 SYGVNS. This CDR3 has 16 residues. The CDR3 spells CASRPPGRMNTGELFF. The CDR3 region has the DNA TGTGCCAGCAGACCACCGGGACGGATGAACACCGGGGAGCTGTTTTTT.

The chain joins TRBV6-5 to TRBJ1-4; D remains unclear. The germline V and J ends were trimmed by 0 bases and 8 bases, with 13 bases remaining between them. Germline CDR1 and CDR2: MNHEY and SVGAGI. This CDR3 has 15 residues. The CDR3 is CASSYSTGRTEKLFF. CDR3 DNA sequence: TGTGCCAGCAGTTACTCGACCGGCAGGACCGAAAAACTGTTTTTT.

V and J are TRBV10-3 and TRBJ2-1; D not certain. Trimming took off 2 bases at V and 8 bases at J, with 10 bases between the two ends. Per the germline V gene, CDR1 is ENHRY and CDR2 is SYGVKD. This CDR3 region has 13 residues. CDR3: CAISEPVIHEQFF. The CDR3 DNA reads TGTGCCATCAGTGAGCCGGTAATCCATGAGCAGTTCTTC.

J is TRBJ2-7 and V is TRBV6-4; D is unresolved. This CDR3 contains 13 residues. Germline V gene sequence: CDR1 MRHNA, CDR2 SNTAGT. The V and J ends lost 6 bases and 1 base respectively, with 10 bases between them. The chain's CDR3 is CASRPSRSYEQYF. The CDR3 coding sequence is TGTGCCAGCAGACCGTCGCGGTCCTACGAGCAGTACTTC.

This chain connects TRBV18 to TRBJ1-4; a possible D gene is TRBD1 (5 bases). Germline CDR1 is KGHSH and CDR2 is LQKENI. Trimming took off 4 bases at V and 8 bases at J, with 11 bases between the two ends. This CDR3 is built from 13 residues. CDR3 in amino acids: CASSQGSEEKLFF. The CDR3 nucleotides read TGTGCCAGCTCACAGGGGTCGGAGGAAAAACTGTTTTTT.

The rearrangement links TRBV28 to TRBJ1-1; TRBD1 might be the D (5 bases). This CDR3 is 13 amino acids long. The V end lost 6 bases, the J end lost 8 bases, and 16 bases lay between the germline ends. Germline V gene lookup returns CDR1 MDHEN and CDR2 SYDVKM. The chain's CDR3 is CASSRLPGPEAFF. In DNA form, the CDR3 reads TGTGCCAGCAGCCGCCTTCCGGGACCGGAAGCTTTCTTT.

This clone counts as medium-sized (0.01 to 0.1%). CDR3 coding DNA: TGTGCCAGCAGCTTTCCGCCGGGACTAGCGGGGGCGTACCAAGAGACCCAGTACTTC. Its translation: CASSFPPGLAGAYQETQYF. The rearrangement links TRBV7-8 to TRBJ2-5, with TRBD2 matching over 14 bases. Per the germline V gene, CDR1 is SGHVS and CDR2 is FQNEAQ. CDR3 length: 19 residues. V lost 3 bases, J lost 0 bases, and 9 bases stayed unmatched.

The rearrangement joins TRBV5-4 to TRBJ2-7; 8 nucleotides align to TRBD1. Germline assignment: CDR1 SGHNT and CDR2 YYREEE (reference sequence). Losses at the gene ends were 5 bases for V and 3 bases for J; bases not matched to a gene: 10. CDR3 size: 15 residues. Here the CDR3 DNA reads TGTGCCAGCAGGTCCGGACAGGGCGACCTCTACGAGCAGTACTTC. This encodes CASRSGQGDLYEQYF.

This CDR3 is CASSLGQMPPPETQYF. CDR3 nucleotide sequence: TGTGCCAGCAGCTTAGGACAGATGCCACCCCCAGAGACCCAGTACTTC. The chain links TRBV7-2 to TRBJ2-5, with D perhaps TRBD1 (5 bases). CDR1 and CDR2 from the germline V gene are SGHTA and FQGNSA. Trimming removed 1 base from V and 4 bases from J, with 16 bases in between. The CDR3 length is 16 residues.

V is TRBV28 and J is TRBJ1-5; tentative D call: TRBD1 (5 bases). The CDR3 has 14 amino acids. Germline CDR1 reads MDHEN; CDR2 reads SYDVKM. V lost 4 bases and J 9 bases, leaving 16 bases between the germline ends. The CDR3 bases are TGTGCCAGCAGTTCCCCCGGCCGGGACTCGCCCCAGCATTTT. Translating gives CASSSPGRDSPQHF.

This clone was observed a handful of times. The chain uses TRBV7-9 and TRBJ1-2, with TRBD1 matching 7 bases. CDR1 is SEHNR and CDR2 is FQNEAQ in the germline V gene (reference sequence). This CDR3 has 17 residues. The ends lost 1 base at V and 0 bases at J; junction bases unmatched: 8. The CDR3 is CASSLGAWTGTNYGYTF. The CDR3, as DNA: TGTGCCAGCAGCTTAGGAGCTTGGACAGGAACTAACTATGGCTACACCTTC.

The genes are TRBV19 and TRBJ2-3; possibly TRBD1 for D (6 bases). V dropped 4 bases and J dropped 4 bases, with 21 bases sitting between them. Germline CDR1 and CDR2: LNHDA and SQIVND (reference sequence). The CDR3 consists of 17 residues. CDR3 sequence: CASSTLQGVGKADTQYF. The CDR3 DNA reads as TGTGCCAGTAGTACCCTACAGGGTGTCGGGAAAGCAGATACGCAGTATTTT.

This chain uses TRBV28 with TRBJ1-2; 12 nucleotides agree with TRBD1. Germline CDR1 and CDR2: MDHEN and SYDVKM. The CDR3 is 16 amino acids. J was trimmed by 4 bases and V by 5 bases; bases with no gene match: 8. The CDR3 spells CASSGGQGASSYGYTF. The CDR3 DNA reads TGTGCCAGCAGTGGGGGACAGGGGGCCAGTAGCTATGGCTACACCTTC.